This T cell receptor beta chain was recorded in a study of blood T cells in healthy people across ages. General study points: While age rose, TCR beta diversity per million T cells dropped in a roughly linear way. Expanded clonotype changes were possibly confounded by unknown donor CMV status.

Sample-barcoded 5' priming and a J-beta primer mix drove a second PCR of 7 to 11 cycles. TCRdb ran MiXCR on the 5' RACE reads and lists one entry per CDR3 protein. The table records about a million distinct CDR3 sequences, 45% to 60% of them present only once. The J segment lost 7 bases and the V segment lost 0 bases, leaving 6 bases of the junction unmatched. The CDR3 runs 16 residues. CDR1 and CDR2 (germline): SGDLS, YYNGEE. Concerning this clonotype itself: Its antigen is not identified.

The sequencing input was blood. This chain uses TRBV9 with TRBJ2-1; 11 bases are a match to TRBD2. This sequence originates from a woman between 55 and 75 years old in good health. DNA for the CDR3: TGTGCCAGCAGCGTAGATGTAGCGGGAGGGTTAAATGAGCAGTTCTTC. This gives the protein CASSVDVAGGLNEQFF.